This TCR beta chain was sequenced during a study of CD8 T cell repertoires and HIV-1 epitope variants. Across the whole study: Controls were a CMV, EBV and flu peptide pool, Ebola AY9 negative control, and no-peptide well. Tested: three Gag epitope families, Nef HW9 and YT9.

About this clone: Its antigen is as yet unknown.

Trimming left V 4 bases short and J 7 bases short, with 5 bases between. The CDR3 has 11 amino acids. Germline CDR1 is PRHDT and CDR2 is FYEKMQ (reference sequence). TCR beta CDR3 was sequenced at survey depth on immunoSEQ. Here immunoSEQ multiplex PCR was the method, and the copy in TCRdb shows in-frame clones only, minus some. The table lists fewer than 2,000 clones, 69% of them singletons. The sequence derives from a male donor with HIV. The J gene is TRBJ2-1, the V gene TRBV13; the D is unclear. Material: cultured CD8+ T cells derived from PBMCs. Here the CDR3 reads CASSYENEQFF. In DNA, the CDR3 is TGTGCCAGCAGCTACGAGAATGAGCAGTTCTTC. Full variable domain (outside the CDR3, taken from reference TRBV13 and TRBJ2-1): AAGVIQSPRHLIKEKRETATLKCYPIPRHDTVYWYQQGPGQDPQFLISFYEKMQSDKGSIPDRFSAQQFSDYHSELNMSSLELGDSALYFCASSYENEQFFGPGTRLTVL.